This T cell receptor (beta chain) was found in a study of T cell repertoires in cytomegalovirus infection. For the study at large: Indicated by public TCR beta signatures were CMV infection and matching HLA type.

This clonotype was seen repeatedly, ten times or more. V was pared by 0 bases and J by 3 bases, with 9 bases between. This CDR3 spans 14 amino acids. From germline, CDR1 is SGHVS and CDR2 FQNEAQ. Each CDR3 protein gets one entry after TCRdb re-called the reads with MiXCR. The sample consists of roughly 230,000 distinct CDR3 sequences, 17% of them appearing once. The chain joins TRBV7-8 to TRBJ2-7; D is possibly TRBD2 (6 bases). The sequenced material came from CD8+ T cells from PBMCs. The receptor comes from a human donor in good health (CMV status not recorded). Some clones in this sample may be carry-over from other donors' samples. CDR3 sequence (DNA): TGTGCCAGCAGCTTAGCAGCGGGCGGCTACGAGCAGTACTTC. This gives the protein CASSLAAGGYEQYF.